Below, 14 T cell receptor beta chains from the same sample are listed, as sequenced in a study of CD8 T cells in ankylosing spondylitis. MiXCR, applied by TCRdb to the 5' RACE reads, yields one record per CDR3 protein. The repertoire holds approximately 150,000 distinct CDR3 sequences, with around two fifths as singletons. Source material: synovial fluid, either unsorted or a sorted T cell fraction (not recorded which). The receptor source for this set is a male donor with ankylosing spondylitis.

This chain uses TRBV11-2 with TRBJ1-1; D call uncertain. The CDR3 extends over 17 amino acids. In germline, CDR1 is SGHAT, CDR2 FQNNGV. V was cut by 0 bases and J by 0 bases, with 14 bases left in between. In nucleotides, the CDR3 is TGTGCCAGCAGCTTAGATCTAACCGGCAGCATGAACACTGAAGCTTTCTTT. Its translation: CASSLDLTGSMNTEAFF.

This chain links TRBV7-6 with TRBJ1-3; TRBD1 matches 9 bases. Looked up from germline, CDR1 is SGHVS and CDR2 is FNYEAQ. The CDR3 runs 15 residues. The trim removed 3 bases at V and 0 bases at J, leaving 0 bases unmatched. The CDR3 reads CASSLDRGSGNTIYF. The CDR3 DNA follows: TGTGCCAGCAGCTTGGACAGGGGCTCTGGAAACACCATATATTTT.

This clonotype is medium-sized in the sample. CDR3 in amino acids: CAISESRASGDFNEQFF. The CDR3 nucleotides read TGTGCCATCAGTGAGTCAAGGGCTAGCGGGGATTTCAATGAGCAGTTCTTC. This chain uses TRBV10-3 with TRBJ2-1, with 9 nucleotides matching TRBD2. CDR3 length: 17 residues. The germline V gene has CDR1 ENHRY and CDR2 SYGVKD. Trimming removed 0 bases from V and 6 bases from J; junction bases left unmatched: 9.

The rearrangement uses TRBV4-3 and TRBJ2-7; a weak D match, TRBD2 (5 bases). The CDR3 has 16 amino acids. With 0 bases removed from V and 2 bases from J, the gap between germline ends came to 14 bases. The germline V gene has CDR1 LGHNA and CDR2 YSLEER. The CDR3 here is CASSQDILAGTYEQYF. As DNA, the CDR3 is TGCGCCAGCAGCCAAGATATTCTGGCGGGTACCTACGAGCAGTACTTC.

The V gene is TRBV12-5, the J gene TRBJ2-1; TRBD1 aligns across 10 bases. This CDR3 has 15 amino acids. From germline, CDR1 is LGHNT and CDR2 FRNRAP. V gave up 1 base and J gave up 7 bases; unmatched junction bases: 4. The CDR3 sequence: CASGLGQGALNEQFF. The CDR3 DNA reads TGTGCTAGTGGTTTGGGACAGGGGGCCCTAAATGAGCAGTTCTTC.

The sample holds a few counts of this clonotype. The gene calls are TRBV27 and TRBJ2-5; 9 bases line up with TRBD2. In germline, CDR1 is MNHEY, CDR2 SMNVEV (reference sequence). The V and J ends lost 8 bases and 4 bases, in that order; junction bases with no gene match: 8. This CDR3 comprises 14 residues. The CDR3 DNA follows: TGTGCCAGCGGGGCTAGCGGGATGGGAGAGACCCAGTACTTC. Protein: CASGASGMGETQYF.

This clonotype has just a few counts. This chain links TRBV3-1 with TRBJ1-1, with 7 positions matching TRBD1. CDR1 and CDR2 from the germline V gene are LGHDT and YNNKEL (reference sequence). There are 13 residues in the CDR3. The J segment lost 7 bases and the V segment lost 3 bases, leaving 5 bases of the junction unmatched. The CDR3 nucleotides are TGTGCCAGCAGCCAGGGGACAGCAAGTGAAGCTTTCTTT. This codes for CASSQGTASEAFF. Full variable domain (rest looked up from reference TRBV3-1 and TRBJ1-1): DTAVSQTPKYLVTQMGNDKSIKCEQNLGHDTMYWYKQDSKKFLKIMFSYNNKELIINETVPNRFSPKSPDKAHLNLHINSLELGDSAVYFCASSQGTASEAFFGQGTRLTVV.

CDR3 sequence: CSVYRTKYQETQYF. In nucleotides, the CDR3 is TGCAGCGTATACAGAACCAAATACCAAGAGACCCAGTACTTC. The chain joins TRBV29-1 to TRBJ2-5; D gene uncertain. Germline loops: CDR1 SQVTM, CDR2 ANQGSEA. The germline V and J ends were trimmed by 6 bases and 0 bases, with 14 bases remaining between them. The CDR3 runs to 14 residues.

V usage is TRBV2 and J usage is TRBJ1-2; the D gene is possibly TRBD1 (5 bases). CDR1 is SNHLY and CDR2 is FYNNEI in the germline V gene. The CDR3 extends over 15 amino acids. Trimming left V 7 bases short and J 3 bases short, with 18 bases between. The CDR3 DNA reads TGTGCCAGCACCCTCCCCGTTCAGGGAGACTATGGCTACACCTTC. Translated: CASTLPVQGDYGYTF.

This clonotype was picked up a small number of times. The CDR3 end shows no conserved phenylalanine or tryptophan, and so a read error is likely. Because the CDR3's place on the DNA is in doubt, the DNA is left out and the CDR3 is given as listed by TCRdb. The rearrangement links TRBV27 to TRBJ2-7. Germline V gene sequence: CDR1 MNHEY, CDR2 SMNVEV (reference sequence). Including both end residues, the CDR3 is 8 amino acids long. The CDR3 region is CASSPRGI.

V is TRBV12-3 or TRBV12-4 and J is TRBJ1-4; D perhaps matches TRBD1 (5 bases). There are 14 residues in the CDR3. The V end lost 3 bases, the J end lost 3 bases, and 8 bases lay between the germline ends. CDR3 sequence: CASSFGHPNEKLFF. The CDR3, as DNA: TGTGCCAGCAGTTTTGGACACCCTAATGAAAAACTGTTTTTT.

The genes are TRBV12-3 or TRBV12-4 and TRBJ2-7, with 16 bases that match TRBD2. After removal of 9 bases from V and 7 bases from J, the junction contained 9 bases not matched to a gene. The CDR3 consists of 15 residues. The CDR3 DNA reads TGTGCCAGAAAACGGGGACTAGCGGGAGGGCTTGAGCAGTACTTC. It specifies CARKRGLAGGLEQYF.

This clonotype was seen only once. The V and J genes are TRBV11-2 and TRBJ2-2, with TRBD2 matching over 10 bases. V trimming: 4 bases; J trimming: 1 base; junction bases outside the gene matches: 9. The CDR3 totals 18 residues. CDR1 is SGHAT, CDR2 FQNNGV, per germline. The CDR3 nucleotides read TGTGCCAGCAGCTCAGATAGCGGGGGGACAATGAACACCGGGGAGCTGTTTTTT. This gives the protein CASSSDSGGTMNTGELFF.

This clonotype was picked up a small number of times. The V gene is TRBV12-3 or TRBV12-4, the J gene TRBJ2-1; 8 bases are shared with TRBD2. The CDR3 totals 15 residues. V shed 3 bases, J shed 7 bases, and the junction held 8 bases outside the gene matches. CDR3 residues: CASSFAGGFLNEQFF. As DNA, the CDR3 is TGTGCCAGCAGTTTCGCGGGAGGATTTTTGAATGAGCAGTTCTTC.